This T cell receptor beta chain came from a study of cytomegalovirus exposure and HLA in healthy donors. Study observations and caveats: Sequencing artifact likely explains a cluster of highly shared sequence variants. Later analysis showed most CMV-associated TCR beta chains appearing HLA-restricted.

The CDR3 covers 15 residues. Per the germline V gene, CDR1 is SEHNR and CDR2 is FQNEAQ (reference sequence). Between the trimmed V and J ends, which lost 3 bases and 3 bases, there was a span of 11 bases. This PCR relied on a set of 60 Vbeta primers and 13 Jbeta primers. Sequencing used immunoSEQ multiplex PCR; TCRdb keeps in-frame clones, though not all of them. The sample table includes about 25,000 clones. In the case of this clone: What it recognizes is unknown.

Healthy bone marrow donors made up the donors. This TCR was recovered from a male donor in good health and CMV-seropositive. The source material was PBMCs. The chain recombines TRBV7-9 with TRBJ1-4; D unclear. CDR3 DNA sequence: TGTGCCAGCAGCTTCGGACGGACTGCTAATGAAAAACTGTTTTTT. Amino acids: CASSFGRTANEKLFF.